This paragraph covers one TCR beta chain sequence. The antigen is undetermined. Sequencing used immunoSEQ version 4 in survey mode. Only in-frame clones appear in the TCRdb table, and some are missing; sequencing was by immunoSEQ multiplex PCR. This sample has tens of thousands of clones, with approximately 79% found just once. Cells were stimulated with overlapping HIV-1 Gag 15-mer peptides. CD4+ T cells upregulating both CD40 ligand and CD69 were sorted as responding cells. For at least 4 years, plasma HIV-1 RNA was undetectable (<50 copies/mL). A roughly 18-hour stimulation of CD8-depleted PBMCs used anti-CD28/CD49d costimulation, CD40-blocking antibody and enfuvirtide. The data are from a study of persistence of HIV-infected CD4 T cells. Study-wide background: Multiple blood draws of up to roughly 200 mL, except two donors with single leukapheresis.

CDR1 and CDR2 from the germline V gene are SGHRS and YFSETQ. The ends were cut back, 1 base at V and 3 bases at J, with 9 bases in the middle. The CDR3 runs 14 residues. Study conclusions and caveats: Within sorted populations, more oligoclonal TCRs accompanied more oligoclonal proviruses.

The chain employs TRBV5-1 and TRBJ2-3, with D possibly being TRBD1 or TRBD2 (7 bases each). The receptor was isolated from an adult man with HIV who was CMV-seropositive. This specimen consisted of CD4+ T cells sorted from PBMCs after approximately 20-hour stimulation, obtained from a patient who received antiretroviral therapy. This chain's CDR3 is CASSLQGGTDTQYF. In nucleotides, the CDR3 is TGCGCCAGCAGCTTGCAGGGGGGGACAGATACGCAGTATTTT.